The 3 T cell receptor beta chains below come from one sample, sequenced in a study of cytomegalovirus exposure and HLA in healthy donors. PCR employed 60 Vbeta and 13 Jbeta primers. TCRdb keeps only in-frame clones here, not all; method: immunoSEQ multiplex PCR. The sample table includes 40,000 to 50,000 clones. Sequencing was carried out using PBMCs. These TCRs come from a woman aged 40 to 49 in good health and CMV-seronegative.

V and J are TRBV7-3 and TRBJ2-1; 9 bases fit TRBD2. Trimming took 3 bases from V and 8 from J; bases not matched to a gene: 8. This CDR3 is built from 15 residues. Germline-derived CDR1 and CDR2 are SGHTA and FQGTGA. This CDR3 is CASSLMGLAEHEQFF. CDR3 bases: TGTGCCAGCAGCTTGATGGGACTAGCCGAGCATGAGCAGTTCTTC. The entire variable domain, with the rest obtained from reference TRBV7-3 and TRBJ2-1, is as follows: GAGVSQTPSNKVTEKGKYVELRCDPISGHTALYWYRQSLGQGPEFLIYFQGTGAADDSGLPNDRFFAVRPEGSVSTLKIQRTERGDSAVYLCASSLMGLAEHEQFFGPGTRLTVL.

The rearrangement joins TRBV5-5 to TRBJ2-3, with D maybe TRBD1 (5 bases). With 1 base removed from V and 2 bases from J, the gap between germline ends came to 8 bases. Germline-derived CDR1 and CDR2 are SGHKS and YYEKEE (reference sequence). This CDR3 region has 14 residues. CDR3 in DNA: TGTGCCAGCAGCTTGCGACAGCTCACAGATACGCAGTATTTT. Its protein product is CASSLRQLTDTQYF.

V usage is TRBV9 and J usage is TRBJ1-5; D is unclear. Germline values: CDR1 SGDLS, CDR2 YYNGEE. Trimming shortened V by 0 bases and J by 2 bases, and 6 bases separated the two germline ends. There are 14 residues in the CDR3. The CDR3 sequence is CASSVDEGNQPQHF. The CDR3 DNA sequence: TGTGCCAGCAGCGTAGACGAGGGCAATCAGCCCCAGCATTTT.